These T cell receptor beta chains were read from a single sample in a study of shared clonotypes between healthy human individuals. Assay: immunoSEQ multiplex PCR; the TCRdb copy retains only in-frame clones and omits some. The sample has around 2.1 million clones, about 92% seen once. Sequenced material: naive CD8+ T cells from PBMCs. The receptor set was obtained from a young man in good health. Some clones in this sample may be carry-over from other donors' samples. CDR3s include the opening cysteine and the closing phenylalanine or tryptophan. A D gene is named only where the DNA matches it firmly. Clone size, where shown, is once, few, many, or a class for clones that have expanded.

v_call: TRBV27
d_call: -
j_call: TRBJ2-3
clone_size: -
cdr3_aa: CASSLRDIGGDTQYF
cdr3_nt: TGTGCCAGCAGTTTAAGGGACATAGGCGGAGATACGCAGTATTTT

v_call: TRBV19
d_call: TRBD1
j_call: TRBJ2-1
clone_size: -
cdr3_aa: CASARDRVYNEQFF
cdr3_nt: TGTGCCAGCGCAAGGGACAGGGTGTACAATGAGCAGTTCTTC

v_call: TRBV9
d_call: TRBD1
j_call: TRBJ1-2
clone_size: -
cdr3_aa: CASSLQGDYGYTF
cdr3_nt: TGTGCCAGCAGCCTACAGGGGGACTATGGCTACACCTTC

v_call: TRBV28
d_call: -
j_call: TRBJ1-1
clone_size: -
cdr3_aa: CASSPPPGQISMNTEAFF
cdr3_nt: TGTGCCAGCAGCCCTCCACCAGGGCAGATTAGTATGAACACTGAAGCTTTCTTT

v_call: TRBV6-6
d_call: -
j_call: TRBJ2-1
clone_size: once
cdr3_aa: CASRVSSSYNEQFF
cdr3_nt: TGTGCCAGCAGGGTCAGCTCCTCCTACAATGAGCAGTTCTTC

v_call: TRBV5-6
d_call: TRBD1
j_call: TRBJ1-4
clone_size: once
cdr3_aa: CASSFTGTGFNEKLFF
cdr3_nt: TGTGCCAGCAGCTTCACCGGGACAGGGTTTAATGAAAAACTGTTTTTT

v_call: TRBV10-3
d_call: -
j_call: TRBJ2-7
clone_size: once
cdr3_aa: CAISAPPGAEPGEQYF
cdr3_nt: TGTGCCATCAGTGCCCCCCCTGGAGCGGAGCCGGGCGAGCAGTACTTC

v_call: TRBV9
d_call: -
j_call: TRBJ2-2
clone_size: -
cdr3_aa: CASSVSHSGVNTGELFF
cdr3_nt: TGTGCCAGCAGCGTATCCCATAGCGGAGTGAACACCGGGGAGCTGTTTTTT

v_call: TRBV27
d_call: -
j_call: TRBJ1-1
clone_size: once
cdr3_aa: CASSFGGLGTEAFF
cdr3_nt: TGTGCCAGCAGTTTTGGGGGGTTAGGGACTGAAGCTTTCTTT

v_call: TRBV7-2
d_call: -
j_call: TRBJ2-1
clone_size: -
cdr3_aa: CASSRGGSHNEQFF
cdr3_nt: TGTGCCAGCAGCAGGGGCGGGTCGCACAATGAGCAGTTCTTC

v_call: TRBV5-6
d_call: -
j_call: TRBJ1-2
clone_size: once
cdr3_aa: CASSLLASRTIHGYTF
cdr3_nt: TGTGCCAGCAGCTTGTTGGCCTCGCGGACTATCCATGGCTACACCTTC

v_call: TRBV19
d_call: -
j_call: TRBJ2-1
clone_size: -
cdr3_aa: CASSIGRYNEQFF
cdr3_nt: TGTGCCAGTAGTATCGGCAGATACAATGAGCAGTTCTTC

v_call: TRBV11-2
d_call: TRBD1
j_call: TRBJ2-7
clone_size: -
cdr3_aa: CASSFRSPGQGSYEQYF
cdr3_nt: TGTGCCAGCAGCTTCCGTAGCCCGGGACAGGGGTCCTACGAGCAGTACTTC

v_call: TRBV11-2
d_call: TRBD1
j_call: TRBJ2-1
clone_size: -
cdr3_aa: CASSLDPGDRTYNEQFF
cdr3_nt: TGTGCCAGCAGCTTAGATCCTGGGGACAGAACATACAATGAGCAGTTCTTC

v_call: TRBV29-1
d_call: TRBD2
j_call: TRBJ2-1
clone_size: -
cdr3_aa: CSVEPELRGSYNEQFF
cdr3_nt: TGCAGCGTTGAGCCAGAGTTGCGGGGGAGTTACAATGAGCAGTTCTTC

v_call: TRBV5-5
d_call: -
j_call: TRBJ2-5
clone_size: -
cdr3_aa: CASSFGVSGRETQYF
cdr3_nt: TGTGCCAGCAGCTTTGGAGTCAGTGGACGAGAGACCCAGTACTTC

v_call: TRBV28
d_call: TRBD2
j_call: TRBJ2-7
clone_size: -
cdr3_aa: CASSLSPSGSSYEQYF
cdr3_nt: TGTGCCAGCAGTTTATCGCCTAGCGGTAGCTCCTACGAGCAGTACTTC

v_call: TRBV5-6
d_call: -
j_call: TRBJ1-4
clone_size: once
cdr3_aa: CASSMVGGEKLFF
cdr3_nt: TGTGCCAGCAGTATGGTCGGCGGGGAAAAACTGTTTTTT

v_call: TRBV5-1
d_call: -
j_call: TRBJ2-7
clone_size: -
cdr3_aa: CASSSHNRGVRTYEQYF
cdr3_nt: TGCGCCAGCAGCTCCCACAACAGAGGGGTCCGAACCTACGAGCAGTACTTC

v_call: TRBV27
d_call: TRBD1
j_call: TRBJ1-1
clone_size: few
cdr3_aa: CASQDRGRGTEAFF
cdr3_nt: TGTGCCAGCCAAGACAGGGGGAGAGGAACTGAAGCTTTCTTT

v_call: TRBV7-8
d_call: -
j_call: TRBJ2-7
clone_size: -
cdr3_aa: CASSQGIEQYF
cdr3_nt: TGTGCCAGCAGTCAGGGGATCGAGCAGTACTTC

v_call: TRBV27
d_call: -
j_call: TRBJ2-1
clone_size: -
cdr3_aa: CASSFGGSLVTFF
cdr3_nt: TGTGCCAGCAGTTTTGGGGGCAGCTTGGTGACATTCTTC

v_call: TRBV9
d_call: -
j_call: TRBJ1-1
clone_size: -
cdr3_aa: CASSVGTSGVLNTEAFF
cdr3_nt: TGTGCCAGCAGCGTAGGTACCTCAGGGGTGTTGAACACTGAAGCTTTCTTT

v_call: TRBV5-4
d_call: TRBD2
j_call: TRBJ2-7
clone_size: -
cdr3_aa: CASSWSGNYEQYF
cdr3_nt: TGTGCCAGCAGCTGGAGCGGGAACTACGAGCAGTACTTC

v_call: TRBV9
d_call: -
j_call: TRBJ1-2
clone_size: -
cdr3_aa: CASGATGFNYGYTF
cdr3_nt: TGTGCCAGCGGGGCAACAGGATTTAACTATGGCTACACCTTC

v_call: TRBV27
d_call: -
j_call: TRBJ1-5
clone_size: -
cdr3_aa: CASSEGPGNQPQHF
cdr3_nt: TGTGCCAGCAGTGAGGGGCCTGGCAATCAGCCCCAGCATTTT

v_call: TRBV6-1
d_call: TRBD1
j_call: TRBJ1-5
clone_size: -
cdr3_aa: CASLERRQGQPQHF
cdr3_nt: TGTGCCAGCCTGGAGAGGAGACAGGGACAGCCCCAGCATTTT